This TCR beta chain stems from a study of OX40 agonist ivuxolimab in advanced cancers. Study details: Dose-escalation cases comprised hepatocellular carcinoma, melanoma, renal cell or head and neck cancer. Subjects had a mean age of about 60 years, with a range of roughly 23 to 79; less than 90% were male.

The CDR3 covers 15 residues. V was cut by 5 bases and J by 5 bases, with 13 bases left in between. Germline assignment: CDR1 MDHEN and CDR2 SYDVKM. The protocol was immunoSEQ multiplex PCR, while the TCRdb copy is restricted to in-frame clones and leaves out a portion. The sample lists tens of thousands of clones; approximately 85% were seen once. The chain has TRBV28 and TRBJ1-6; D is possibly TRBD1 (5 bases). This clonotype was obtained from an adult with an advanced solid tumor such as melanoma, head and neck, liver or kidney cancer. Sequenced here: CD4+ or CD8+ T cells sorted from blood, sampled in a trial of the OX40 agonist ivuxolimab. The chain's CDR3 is CASSAQVRHNSPLHF. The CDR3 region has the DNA TGTGCCAGCAGTGCACAGGTGAGACATAATTCACCCCTCCACTTT.